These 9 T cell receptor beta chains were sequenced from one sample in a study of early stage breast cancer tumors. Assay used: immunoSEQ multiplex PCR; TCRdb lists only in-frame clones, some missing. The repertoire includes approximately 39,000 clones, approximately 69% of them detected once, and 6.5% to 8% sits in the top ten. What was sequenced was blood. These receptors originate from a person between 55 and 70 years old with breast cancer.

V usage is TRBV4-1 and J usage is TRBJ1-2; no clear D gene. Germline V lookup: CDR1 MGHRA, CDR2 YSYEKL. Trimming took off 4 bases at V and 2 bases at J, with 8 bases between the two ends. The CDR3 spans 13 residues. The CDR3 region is CASSPAANYGYTF. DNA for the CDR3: TGCGCCAGCAGCCCCGCGGCGAACTATGGCTACACCTTC.

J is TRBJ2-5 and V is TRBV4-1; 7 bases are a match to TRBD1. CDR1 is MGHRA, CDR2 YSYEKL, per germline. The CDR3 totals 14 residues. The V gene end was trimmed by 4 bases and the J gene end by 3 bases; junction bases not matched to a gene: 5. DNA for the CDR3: TGCGCCAGCAGCCTCAACAGGGGAAAAGAGACCCAGTACTTC. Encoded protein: CASSLNRGKETQYF.

This CDR3 reads CASSLVGGGYNEQFF. The CDR3 nucleotides are TGTGCCAGCAGCTTAGTAGGGGGCGGATACAATGAGCAGTTCTTC. This rearrangement joins TRBV7-8 to TRBJ2-1, with 7 positions matching TRBD1. CDR1 is SGHVS, CDR2 FQNEAQ, per germline. The V gene end was trimmed by 1 base and the J gene end by 4 bases; junction bases not matched to a gene: 4. The CDR3 is 15 residues long.

The CDR3 spells CASSVTGTPDTQYF. CDR3 bases: TGTGCCAGTAGCGTTACAGGGACGCCAGATACGCAGTATTTT. J is TRBJ2-3 and V is TRBV19, with D perhaps matching TRBD1 (6 bases). V dropped 6 bases and J dropped 4 bases, with 14 bases sitting between them. CDR1 LNHDA and CDR2 SQIVND come from the germline V gene (reference sequence). The CDR3 has 14 residues.

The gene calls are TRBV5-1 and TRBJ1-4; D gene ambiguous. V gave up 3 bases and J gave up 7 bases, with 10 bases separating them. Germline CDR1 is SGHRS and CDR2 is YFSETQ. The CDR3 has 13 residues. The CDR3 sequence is CASSWAHSEKLFF. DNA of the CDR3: TGCGCCAGCAGCTGGGCCCACAGTGAAAAACTGTTTTTT.

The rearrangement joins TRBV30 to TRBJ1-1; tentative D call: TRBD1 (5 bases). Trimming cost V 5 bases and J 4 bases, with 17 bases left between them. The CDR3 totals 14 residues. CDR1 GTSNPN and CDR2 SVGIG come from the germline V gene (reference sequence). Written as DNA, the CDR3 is TGTGCCTGGTCCGCCGCGGCCAGGGTCACTGAAGCTTTCTTT. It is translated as CAWSAAARVTEAFF.

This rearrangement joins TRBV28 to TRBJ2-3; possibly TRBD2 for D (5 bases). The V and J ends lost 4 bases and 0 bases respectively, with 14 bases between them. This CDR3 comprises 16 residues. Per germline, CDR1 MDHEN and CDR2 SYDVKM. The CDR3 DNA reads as TGTGCCAGCAGTTGGGATAGCGAACCAAGCACAGATACGCAGTATTTT. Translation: CASSWDSEPSTDTQYF.

CDR3 nucleotide sequence: TGTGCCAGCAACCGAGGACAGCCGAACACTGAAGCTTTCTTT. This gives the protein CASNRGQPNTEAFF. The V and J genes are TRBV6-5 and TRBJ1-1; D perhaps matches TRBD1 (6 bases). Trimming stripped 7 bases from V and 1 base from J, with 13 bases between. This CDR3 is built from 14 residues. Germline CDR1 is MNHEY and CDR2 is SVGAGI.

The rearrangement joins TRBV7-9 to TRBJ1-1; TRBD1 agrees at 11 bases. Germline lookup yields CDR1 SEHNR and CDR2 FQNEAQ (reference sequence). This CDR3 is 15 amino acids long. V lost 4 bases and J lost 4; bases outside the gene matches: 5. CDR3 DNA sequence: TGTGCCAGCAGCTACCCCGGACAGGGGGCCACTGAAGCTTTCTTT. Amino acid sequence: CASSYPGQGATEAFF.